The 10 T cell receptor beta chains presented below share a single source sample, sequenced in a study of shared clonotypes between healthy human individuals. Profiled with immunoSEQ multiplex PCR; TCRdb holds only in-frame clones, not every one. The table shows a few million clones, with around 94% occurring only once. The sample taken for sequencing was naive CD4+ T cells sorted from blood. Subset in this sample: CD45RA+ positively selected. The source of these receptors is a young man in good health.

The V gene is TRBV10-2, the J gene TRBJ2-7, with a tentative D call TRBD1 (6 bases). CDR3 size: 15 residues. CDR1 WSHSY and CDR2 SAAADI come from the germline V gene. V was pared by 5 bases and J by 0 bases, with 14 bases between. CDR3 sequence (DNA): TGCGCCAGCAGTCCCCTCAGGGGTACCTCCTACGAGCAGTACTTC. Its protein is CASSPLRGTSYEQYF.

This clone was observed a single time. The V and J genes are TRBV28 and TRBJ2-3; either TRBD1 or TRBD2 may supply D (6 bases each). Germline values: CDR1 MDHEN, CDR2 SYDVKM. The V end lost 6 bases, the J end lost 3 bases, and 10 bases lay between the germline ends. This CDR3 comprises 13 residues. For the CDR3, the DNA is TGTGCCAGCAGAAAGGGGGGTACAGATACGCAGTATTTT. Translated: CASRKGGTDTQYF.

V is TRBV11-3 and J is TRBJ2-1; D ambiguous. The CDR3 is 13 residues long. Germline V gives CDR1 SGHNT, CDR2 YENEEA. Trimming cost V 0 bases and J 7 bases, with 7 bases left between them. CDR3: CASSLDPANEQFF. In DNA, the CDR3 is TGTGCCAGCAGCTTAGATCCGGCTAATGAGCAGTTCTTC.

This sequence joins TRBV6-1 and TRBJ1-5; 7 nucleotides agree with TRBD1. CDR3 length: 15 residues. CDR1 and CDR2 (germline): MNHNS, SASEGT. V lost 4 bases to trimming and J lost 4 bases; unmatched junction nucleotides: 7. The CDR3: CASSVVQGKNQPQHF. CDR3 nucleotides: TGTGCCAGCAGTGTCGTACAGGGGAAAAATCAGCCCCAGCATTTT.

This clone was picked up a small number of times. The chain joins TRBV10-3 to TRBJ1-6, with 8 positions matching TRBD1. Trimming removed 6 bases from V and 8 bases from J; junction bases left unmatched: 6. Germline V gene sequence: CDR1 ENHRY, CDR2 SYGVKD. The CDR3 has 14 amino acids. CDR3 DNA: TGTGCCATCAGAGCCGACAGGGGAGATTCACCCCTCCACTTT. This translates into CAIRADRGDSPLHF.

This clone was seen once. The chain couples TRBV30 to TRBJ2-3; no firm D call. The V end lost 4 bases, the J end lost 4 bases, and 9 bases lay between the germline ends. Germline V gene data show CDR1 as GTSNPN and CDR2 as SVGIG (reference sequence). The CDR3 has 12 residues. In DNA, the CDR3 is TGTGCCTGGAAGAGCTCGGCAGATACGCAGTATTTT. Translating gives CAWKSSADTQYF.

In this sample, this clone turned up a few times. This rearrangement joins TRBV7-9 to TRBJ1-5, with TRBD1 as a possible D gene (6 bases). Germline V CDR1 and CDR2: SEHNR, FQNEAQ (reference sequence). The length of the CDR3 is 17 residues. The ends were cut back, 1 base at V and 1 base at J, with 14 bases in the middle. CDR3 sequence reads: CASSLDSWGPSNQPQHF. The CDR3 coding sequence is TGTGCCAGCAGCTTAGATAGCTGGGGGCCGAGCAATCAGCCCCAGCATTTT.

This clone was counted once. Here the CDR3 reads CAWTPQWGQTYEQYF. In nucleotides, the CDR3 is TGTGCCTGGACCCCCCAGTGGGGACAAACCTACGAGCAGTACTTC. The chain links TRBV30 to TRBJ2-7; a possible D gene is TRBD1 (6 bases). This CDR3 contains 15 residues. Trimming left V 4 bases short and J 2 bases short, with 18 bases between. CDR1 and CDR2 from the germline V gene are GTSNPN and SVGIG (reference sequence).

The CDR3 coding sequence is TGTGCCAGCAGTACTGGGACTAGCGGGAGCCACGAGCAGTACTTC. Residues: CASSTGTSGSHEQYF. The rearrangement uses TRBV6-5 and TRBJ2-7; the match to TRBD2 covers 14 bases. CDR3 length equals 15 residues. CDR1 and CDR2 (germline): MNHEY, SVGAGI. With 5 bases clipped from V and 5 bases from J, the junction kept 5 bases outside the gene matches.

The rearrangement joins TRBV7-2 to TRBJ2-5; 11 bases are shared with TRBD2. CDR1 is SGHTA, CDR2 FQGNSA, per germline. Unmatched junction bases numbered 6, after V lost 1 base and J lost 5 bases. CDR3 length equals 16 residues. The DNA of the CDR3 is TGTGCCAGCAGCTTAGGTGGTAGCGGGAGGGCGGAGACCCAGTACTTC. The encoded protein is CASSLGGSGRAETQYF. The variable domain in full, with the rest retrieved from reference TRBV7-2 and TRBJ2-5, is GAGVSQSPSNKVTEKGKDVELRCDPISGHTALYWYRQSLGQGLEFLIYFQGNSAPDKSGLPSDRFSAERTGGSVSTLTIQRTQQEDSAVYLCASSLGGSGRAETQYFGPGTRLLVL.